This is a list of T cell receptor beta chains from one sample in a study of metastatic and nonmetastatic thyroid tumors. With MiXCR, TCRdb called clones anew from the PCR reads. This table has about 27,000 clones, about 16% appearing once. What was sequenced was blood. The receptors were sampled from a male donor with papillary thyroid cancer or a benign thyroid nodule (not recorded which). Some clones in this sample may be carry-over from other donors' samples. Each CDR3 is given with its conserved first and last residue. D genes are given only for firm matches. Clone size appears in some rows only: once, few, many, or a class for an expanded clone.

TRBV6-6	TRBD2	many	TRBJ2-7	19	TGTGCCAGCCTCACGGACGGAATAAGCGTTAGCGGGGGGACCTACGAGCAGTACTTC	CASLTDGISVSGGTYEQYF
TRBV18	TRBD2	many	TRBJ2-1	15	TGTGCCAGCTCAATGGCGGGGGGGTCCTACAATGAGCAGTTCTTC	CASSMAGGSYNEQFF
TRBV2	TRBD1	many	TRBJ1-6	14	TGTGCCAGCAGTGTAGGACAGGGTAATTCACCCCTCCACTTT	CASSVGQGNSPLHF
TRBV7-2	TRBD2	.	TRBJ2-7	15	TGTGCCAGCAGTCGTAGCGGGGGGATACTGGGAGAGCAGTACTTC	CASSRSGGILGEQYF
TRBV4-1	TRBD1	many	TRBJ1-5	14	TGCGCCAGCAGCCCGGACAGGGGTAATCAGCCCCAGCATTTT	CASSPDRGNQPQHF
TRBV6-4	.	many	TRBJ2-7	14	TGTGCCAGCACCCGCGGGCGCAGCTCCTACGAGCAGTACTTC	CASTRGRSSYEQYF
TRBV11-1	.	many	TRBJ1-3	16	TGTGCCAGCAGCTTTTACCAACCCTCATCTGGAAACACCATATATTTT	CASSFYQPSSGNTIYF
TRBV10-3	TRBD1	many	TRBJ2-2	15	TGTGCCATCAGTCGGACAGGGGGCAGGACCGGGGAGCTGTTTTTT	CAISRTGGRTGELFF
TRBV6-2/TRBV6-3	.	medium-sized	TRBJ2-5	13	TGTGCCAGCAGTTACCAGTCTCAAGAGACCCAGTACTTC	CASSYQSQETQYF
TRBV2	.	few	TRBJ2-7	15	TGTGCCAGCAGCCGACTAGGGACCTCCATTTACGAGCAGTACTTC	CASSRLGTSIYEQYF
TRBV5-1	.	.	TRBJ2-5	14	TGCGCCAGCAGCTGGTGGAGGGCCCAAGAGACCCAGTACTTC	CASSWWRAQETQYF